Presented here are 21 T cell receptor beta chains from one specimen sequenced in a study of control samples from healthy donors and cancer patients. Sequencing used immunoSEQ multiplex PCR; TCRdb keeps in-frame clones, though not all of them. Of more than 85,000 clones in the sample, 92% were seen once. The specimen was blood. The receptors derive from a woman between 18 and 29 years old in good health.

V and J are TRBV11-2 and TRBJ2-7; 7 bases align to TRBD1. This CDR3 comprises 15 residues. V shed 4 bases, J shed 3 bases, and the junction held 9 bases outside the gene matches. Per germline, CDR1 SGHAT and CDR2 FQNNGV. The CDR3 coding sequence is TGTGCCAGCAGCTCCGGACAGGCAGGGAACTACGAGCAGTACTTC. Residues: CASSSGQAGNYEQYF. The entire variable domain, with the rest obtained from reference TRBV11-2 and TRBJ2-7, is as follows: EAGVAQSPRYKIIEKRQSVAFWCNPISGHATLYWYQQILGQGPKLLIQFQNNGVVDDSQLPKDRFSAERLKGVDSTLKIQPAKLEDSAVYLCASSSGQAGNYEQYFGPGTRLTVT.

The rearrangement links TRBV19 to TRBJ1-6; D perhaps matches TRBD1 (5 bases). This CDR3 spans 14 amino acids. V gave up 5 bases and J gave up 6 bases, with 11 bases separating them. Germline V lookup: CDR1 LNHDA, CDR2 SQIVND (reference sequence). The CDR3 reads CASSGDRSNSPLHF. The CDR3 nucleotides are TGTGCCAGTAGTGGGGACCGGAGTAATTCACCCCTCCACTTT.

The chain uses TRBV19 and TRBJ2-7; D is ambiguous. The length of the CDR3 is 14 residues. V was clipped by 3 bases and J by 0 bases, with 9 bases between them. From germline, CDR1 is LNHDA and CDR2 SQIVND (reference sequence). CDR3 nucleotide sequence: TGTGCCAGTAGTATCAGGCAGAGCTCCTACGAGCAGTACTTC. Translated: CASSIRQSSYEQYF.

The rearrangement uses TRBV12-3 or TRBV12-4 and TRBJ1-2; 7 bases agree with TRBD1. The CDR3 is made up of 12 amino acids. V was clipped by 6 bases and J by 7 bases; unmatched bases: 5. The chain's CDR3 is CASSQTGLGYTF. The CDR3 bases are TGTGCCAGCAGCCAGACAGGGCTTGGCTACACCTTC.

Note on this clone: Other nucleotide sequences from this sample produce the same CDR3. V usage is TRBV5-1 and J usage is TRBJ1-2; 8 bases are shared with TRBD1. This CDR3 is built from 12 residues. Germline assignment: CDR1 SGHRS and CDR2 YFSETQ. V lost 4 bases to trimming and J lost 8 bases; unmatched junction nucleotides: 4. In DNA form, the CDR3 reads TGCGCCAGCAGCCCGGACAGGGACGGCTACACCTTC. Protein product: CASSPDRDGYTF.

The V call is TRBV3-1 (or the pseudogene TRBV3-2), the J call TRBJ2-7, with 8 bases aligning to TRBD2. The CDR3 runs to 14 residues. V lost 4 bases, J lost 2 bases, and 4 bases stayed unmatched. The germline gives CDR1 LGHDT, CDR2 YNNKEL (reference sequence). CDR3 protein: CASSPGTSTYEQYF. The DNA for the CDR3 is TGTGCCAGCAGCCCCGGGACTAGTACCTACGAGCAGTACTTC.

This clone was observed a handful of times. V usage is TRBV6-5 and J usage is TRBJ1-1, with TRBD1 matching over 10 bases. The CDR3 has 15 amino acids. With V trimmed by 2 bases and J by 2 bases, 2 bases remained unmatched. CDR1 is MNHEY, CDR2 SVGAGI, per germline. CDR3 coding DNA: TGTGCCAGCAGTTACGACAGGGGGCGAAACACTGAAGCTTTCTTT. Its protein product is CASSYDRGRNTEAFF.

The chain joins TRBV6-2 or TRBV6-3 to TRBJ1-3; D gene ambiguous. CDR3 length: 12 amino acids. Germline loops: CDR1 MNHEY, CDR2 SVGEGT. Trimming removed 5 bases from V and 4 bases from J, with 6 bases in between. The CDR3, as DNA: TGTGCCAGCAGTATGGGGGGAAACACCATATATTTT. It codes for CASSMGGNTIYF.

The CDR3 DNA reads as TGTGCCAGCAGCCCCTTTGGGACAACGGAGACCCAGTACTTC. It is translated as CASSPFGTTETQYF. This chain connects TRBV3-1 (or the pseudogene TRBV3-2) to TRBJ2-5, with TRBD1 as a possible D gene (6 bases). V was cut by 4 bases and J by 5 bases, with 14 bases left in between. Germline values: CDR1 LGHDT, CDR2 YNNKEL (reference sequence). The CDR3 covers 14 residues.

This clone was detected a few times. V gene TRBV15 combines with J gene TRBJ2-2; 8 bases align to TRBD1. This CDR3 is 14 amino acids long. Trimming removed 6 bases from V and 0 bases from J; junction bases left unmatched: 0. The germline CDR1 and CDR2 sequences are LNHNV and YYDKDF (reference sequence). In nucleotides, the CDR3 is TGTGCCACCAGGGACAGGGCGAACACCGGGGAGCTGTTTTTT. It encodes CATRDRANTGELFF. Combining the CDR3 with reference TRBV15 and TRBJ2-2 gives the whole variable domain DAMVIQNPRYQVTQFGKPVTLSCSQTLNHNVMYWYQQKSSQAPKLLFHYYDKDFNNEADTPDNFQSRRPNTSFCFLDIRSPGLGDTAMYLCATRDRANTGELFFGEGSRLTVL.

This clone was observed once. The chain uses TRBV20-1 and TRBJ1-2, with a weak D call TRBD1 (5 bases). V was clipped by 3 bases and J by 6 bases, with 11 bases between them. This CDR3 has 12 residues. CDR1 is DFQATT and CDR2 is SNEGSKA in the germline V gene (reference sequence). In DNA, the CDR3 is TGCAGTGCTAGTTTTGGGGCGCATGGCTACACCTTC. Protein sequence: CSASFGAHGYTF.

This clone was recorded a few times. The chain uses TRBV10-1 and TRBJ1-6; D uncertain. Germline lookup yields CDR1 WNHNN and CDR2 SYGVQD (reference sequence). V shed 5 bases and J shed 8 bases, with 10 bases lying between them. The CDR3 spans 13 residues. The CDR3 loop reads CASSLRLDSPLHF. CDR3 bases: TGCGCCAGCAGTTTACGCCTCGATTCACCCCTCCACTTT.

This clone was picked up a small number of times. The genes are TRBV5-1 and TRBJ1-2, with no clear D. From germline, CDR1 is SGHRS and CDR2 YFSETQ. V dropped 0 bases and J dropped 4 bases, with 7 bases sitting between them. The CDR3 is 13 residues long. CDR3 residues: CASSLDGSYGYTF. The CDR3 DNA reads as TGCGCCAGCAGCTTGGACGGATCCTATGGCTACACCTTC.

CDR3 in DNA: TGTGCCAGTACCCGGACAGGGTGGTTGAGAGGCTACACCTTC. It specifies CASTRTGWLRGYTF. The chain combines TRBV19 with TRBJ1-2; 8 nucleotides line up with TRBD1. CDR1 LNHDA and CDR2 SQIVND come from the germline V gene (reference sequence). Losses at the gene ends were 7 bases for V and 8 bases for J; bases not matched to a gene: 12. This CDR3 spans 14 amino acids.

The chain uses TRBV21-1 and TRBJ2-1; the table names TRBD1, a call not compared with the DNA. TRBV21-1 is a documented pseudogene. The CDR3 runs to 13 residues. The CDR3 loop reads CATRDRAYNEQFF. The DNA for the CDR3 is TGTGCCACCAGAGACAGGGCCTACAATGAGCAGTTCTTC.

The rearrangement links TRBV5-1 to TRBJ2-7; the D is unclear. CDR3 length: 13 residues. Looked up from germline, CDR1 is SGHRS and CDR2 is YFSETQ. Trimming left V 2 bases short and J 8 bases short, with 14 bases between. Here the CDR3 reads CASSFGPDGQQYF. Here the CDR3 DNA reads TGCGCCAGCAGCTTCGGACCCGACGGCCAGCAGTACTTC.

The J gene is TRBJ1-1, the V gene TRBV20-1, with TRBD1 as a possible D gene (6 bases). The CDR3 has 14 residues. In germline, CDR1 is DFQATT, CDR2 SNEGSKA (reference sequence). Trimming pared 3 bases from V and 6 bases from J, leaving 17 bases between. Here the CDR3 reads CSASIIRGRAEAFF. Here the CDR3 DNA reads TGCAGTGCTAGTATAATCCGGGGGCGGGCTGAAGCTTTCTTT.

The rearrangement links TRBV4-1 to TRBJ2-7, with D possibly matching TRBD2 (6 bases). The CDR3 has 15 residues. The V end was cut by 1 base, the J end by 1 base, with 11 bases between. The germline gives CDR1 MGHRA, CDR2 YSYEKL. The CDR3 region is CASSQALASSYEQYF. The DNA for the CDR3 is TGCGCCAGCAGCCAAGCCCTAGCGAGTTCCTACGAGCAGTACTTC.

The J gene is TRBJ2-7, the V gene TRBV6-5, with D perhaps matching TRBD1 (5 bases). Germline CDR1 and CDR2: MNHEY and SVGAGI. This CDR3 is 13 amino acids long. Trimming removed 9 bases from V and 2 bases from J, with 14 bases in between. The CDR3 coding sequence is TGTGCCAGACCGAGCAGGGAAACCTACGAGCAGTACTTC. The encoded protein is CARPSRETYEQYF.

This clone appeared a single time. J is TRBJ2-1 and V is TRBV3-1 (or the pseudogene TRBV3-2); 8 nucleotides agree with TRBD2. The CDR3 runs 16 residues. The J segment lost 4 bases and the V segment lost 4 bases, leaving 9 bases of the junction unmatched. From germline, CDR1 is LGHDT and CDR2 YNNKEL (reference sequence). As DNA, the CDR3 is TGTGCCAGCAGCCCTACCGGGACTAGGGGTTACAATGAGCAGTTCTTC. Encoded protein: CASSPTGTRGYNEQFF.

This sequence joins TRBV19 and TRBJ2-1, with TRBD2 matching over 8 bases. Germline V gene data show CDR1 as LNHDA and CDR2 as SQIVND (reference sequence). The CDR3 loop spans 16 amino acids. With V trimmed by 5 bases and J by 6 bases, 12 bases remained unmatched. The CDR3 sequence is CASSSPPAGGSNEQFF. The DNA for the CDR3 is TGTGCCAGTAGTTCCCCCCCGGCGGGAGGAAGCAATGAGCAGTTCTTC.